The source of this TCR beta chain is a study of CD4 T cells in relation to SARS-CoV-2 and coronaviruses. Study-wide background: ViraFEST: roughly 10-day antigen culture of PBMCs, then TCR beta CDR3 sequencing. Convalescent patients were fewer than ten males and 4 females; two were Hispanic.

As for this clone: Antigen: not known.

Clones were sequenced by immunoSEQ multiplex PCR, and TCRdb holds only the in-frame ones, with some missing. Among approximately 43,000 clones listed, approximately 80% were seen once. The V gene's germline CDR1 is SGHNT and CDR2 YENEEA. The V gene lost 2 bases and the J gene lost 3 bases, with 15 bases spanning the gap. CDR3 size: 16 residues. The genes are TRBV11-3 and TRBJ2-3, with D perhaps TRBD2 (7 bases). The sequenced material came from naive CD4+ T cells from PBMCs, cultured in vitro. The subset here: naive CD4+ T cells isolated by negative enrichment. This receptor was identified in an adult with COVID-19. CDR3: CASSLRGRGGTDTQYF. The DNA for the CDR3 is TGTGCCAGCAGCTTACGGGGCAGGGGAGGGACAGATACGCAGTATTTT.